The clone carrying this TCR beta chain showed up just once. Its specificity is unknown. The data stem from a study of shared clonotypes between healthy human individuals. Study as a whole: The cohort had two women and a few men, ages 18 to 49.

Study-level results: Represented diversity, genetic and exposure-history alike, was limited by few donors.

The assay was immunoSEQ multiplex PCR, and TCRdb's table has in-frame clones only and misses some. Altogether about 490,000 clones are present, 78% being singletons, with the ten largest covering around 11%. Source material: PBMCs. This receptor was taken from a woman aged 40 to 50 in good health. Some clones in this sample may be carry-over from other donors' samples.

This CDR3 reads CASSPRGVDWCTYEQYF. The DNA of the CDR3 is TGTGCCAGCAGCCCTCGGGGCGTCGATTGGTGTACCTACGAGCAGTACTTC. The rearrangement joins TRBV11-3 to TRBJ2-7; D might be TRBD1 or TRBD2, each matching 5 bases. CDR1 and CDR2 (germline): SGHNT, YENEEA. V lost 5 bases and J lost 2, with 22 bases in between. The CDR3 is made up of 17 amino acids.